This T cell receptor (beta chain) was profiled in a study of CD8+ T cells in alopecia areata. Study-level background: Those treated were given oral tofacitinib at 5 to 10 mg twice daily. Tofacitinib dosing lasted 6 to 18 months, which was then followed by 6 months off drug.

CDR1 is LNHNV, CDR2 YYDKDF, per germline (reference sequence). Trimming left V 1 base short and J 1 base short, with 14 bases between. The CDR3 is made up of 18 amino acids. Findings and caveats of the study: Scalp lesions, especially in alopecia totalis/universalis, had higher clonality than normal scalp.

In the case of this clone: Its matching antigen is unknown.

After isolation, RNA underwent reverse transcription to generate cDNA as the sequencing template. Data came from immunoSEQ multiplex PCR; TCRdb stores just in-frame clones and leaves some out. The sample holds 130,000 or so clones, about 88% seen once. Regarding treatment: oral pan-JAK inhibitor, 5-10 mg twice daily. Lesional scalp punch biopsies and peripheral blood were collected from alopecia areata patients. The chain is built from TRBV15 and TRBJ2-6, with D uncertain. The specimen comprised CD8+ T cells sorted from blood, sampled at week 4, from a patient treated with tofacitinib. The sequence was obtained from a human donor with alopecia areata. CDR3 DNA sequence: TGTGCCACCAGCAGAGTGCCCTTACCAGGTTCTGGGGCCAACGTCCTGACTTTC. Translated: CATSRVPLPGSGANVLTF.